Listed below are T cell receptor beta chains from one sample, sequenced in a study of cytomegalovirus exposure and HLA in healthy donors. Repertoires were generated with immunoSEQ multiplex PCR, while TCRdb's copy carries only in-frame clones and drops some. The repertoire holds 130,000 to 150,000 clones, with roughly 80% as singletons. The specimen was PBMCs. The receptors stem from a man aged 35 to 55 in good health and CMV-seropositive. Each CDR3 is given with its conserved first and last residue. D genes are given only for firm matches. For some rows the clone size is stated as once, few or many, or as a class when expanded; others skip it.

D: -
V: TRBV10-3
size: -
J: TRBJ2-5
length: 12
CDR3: CAISESTGTQYF
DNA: TGTGCCATCAGTGAGTCGACGGGGACCCAGTACTTC

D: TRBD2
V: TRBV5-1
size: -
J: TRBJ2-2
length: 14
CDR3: CASFWEGRTGELFF
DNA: TGCGCCAGCTTTTGGGAGGGCCGCACCGGGGAGCTGTTTTTT

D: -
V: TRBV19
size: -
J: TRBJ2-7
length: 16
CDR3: CASSIAPGGGDYEQYF
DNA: TGTGCCAGTAGTATCGCCCCGGGCGGAGGGGACTACGAGCAGTACTTC

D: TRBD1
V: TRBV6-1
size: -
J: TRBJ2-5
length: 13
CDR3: CASATTGVETQYF
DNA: TGTGCCAGCGCTACCACAGGGGTAGAGACCCAGTACTTC

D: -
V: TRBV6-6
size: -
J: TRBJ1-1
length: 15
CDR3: CASTLLGVMNTEAFF
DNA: TGTGCCAGCACCCTCTTGGGAGTTATGAACACTGAAGCTTTCTTT

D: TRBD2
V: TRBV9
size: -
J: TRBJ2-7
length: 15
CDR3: CASSPIAGGLYEQYF
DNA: TGTGCCAGCAGCCCCATAGCGGGAGGGCTATACGAGCAGTACTTC

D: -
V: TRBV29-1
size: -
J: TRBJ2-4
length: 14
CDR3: CSVERWQGGNSQYF
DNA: TGCAGCGTTGAAAGGTGGCAGGGTGGGAACAGTCAGTACTTC

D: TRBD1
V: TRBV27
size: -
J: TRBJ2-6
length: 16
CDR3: CASSTNRGAGANVLTF
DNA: TGTGCCAGCAGCACGAACAGGGGCGCTGGGGCCAACGTCCTGACTTTC

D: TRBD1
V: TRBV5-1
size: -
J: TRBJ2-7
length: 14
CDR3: CASSFGQGRYEQYF
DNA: TGCGCCAGCAGCTTCGGACAGGGGCGGTACGAGCAGTACTTC

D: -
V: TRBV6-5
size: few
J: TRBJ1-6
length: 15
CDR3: CASMLTQGLRSPLHF
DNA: TGTGCCAGCATGCTAACGCAGGGCTTGAGATCACCCCTCCACTTT

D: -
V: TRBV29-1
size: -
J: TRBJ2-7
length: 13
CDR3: CSVDRTGLGEQYF
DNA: TGCAGCGTTGACCGTACAGGGCTGGGAGAGCAGTACTTC

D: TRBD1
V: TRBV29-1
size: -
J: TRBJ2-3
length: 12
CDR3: CSADRGTDTQYF
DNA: TGCAGCGCCGACAGGGGTACAGATACGCAGTATTTT

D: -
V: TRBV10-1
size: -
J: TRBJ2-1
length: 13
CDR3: CASSEGGSNEQFF
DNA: TGCGCCAGCAGTGAAGGAGGGAGCAATGAGCAGTTCTTC

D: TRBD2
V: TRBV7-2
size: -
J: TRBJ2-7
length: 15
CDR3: CASSLSSGGLYEQYF
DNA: TGTGCCAGCAGCCTTTCTAGCGGGGGATTATACGAGCAGTACTTC

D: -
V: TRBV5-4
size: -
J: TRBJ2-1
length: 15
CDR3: CASSRGGYSYNEQFF
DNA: TGTGCCAGCTCAAGGGGCGGTTACTCCTACAATGAGCAGTTCTTC

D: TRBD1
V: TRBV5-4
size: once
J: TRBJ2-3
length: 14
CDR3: CASSPDREADTQYF
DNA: TGTGCCAGCAGCCCGGACAGGGAGGCAGATACGCAGTATTTT

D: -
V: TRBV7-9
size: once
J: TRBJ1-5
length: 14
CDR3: CASSLGAGRQPQHF
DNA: TGTGCCAGCAGCTTAGGGGCAGGGAGGCAGCCCCAGCATTTT

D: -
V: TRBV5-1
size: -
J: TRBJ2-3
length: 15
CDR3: CASSLGTVALGTQYF
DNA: TGCGCCAGCAGCTTGGGGACAGTGGCCCTAGGTACGCAGTATTTT

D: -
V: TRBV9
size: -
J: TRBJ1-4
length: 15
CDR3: CASSVRGRSLEKLFF
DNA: TGTGCCAGCAGCGTTAGGGGCAGGAGCCTCGAAAAACTGTTTTTT

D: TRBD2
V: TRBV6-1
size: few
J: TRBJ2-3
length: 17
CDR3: CASSEALVAGATDTQYF
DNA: TGTGCCAGCAGTGAAGCCCTGGTAGCGGGAGCCACAGATACGCAGTATTTT

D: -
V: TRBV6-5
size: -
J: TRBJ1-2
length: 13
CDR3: CASSLDRHYGYTF
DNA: TGTGCCAGTTCCCTTGACAGACACTATGGCTACACCTTC

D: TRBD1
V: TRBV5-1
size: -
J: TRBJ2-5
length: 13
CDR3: CASGGDRGATQYF
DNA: TGCGCCAGCGGGGGGGACAGGGGTGCGACCCAGTACTTC

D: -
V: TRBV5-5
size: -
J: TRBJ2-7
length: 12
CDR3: CASSLNGGEQYF
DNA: TGTGCCAGCAGCTTGAACGGTGGCGAGCAGTACTTC

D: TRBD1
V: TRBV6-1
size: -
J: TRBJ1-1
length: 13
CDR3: CASGQGARTEAFF
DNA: TGTGCCAGCGGACAGGGGGCGCGCACTGAAGCTTTCTTT

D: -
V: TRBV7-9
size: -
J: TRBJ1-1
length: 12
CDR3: CASSQGLRLNIF
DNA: TGTGCCAGCAGCCAGGGACTCCGATTAAATATCTTT

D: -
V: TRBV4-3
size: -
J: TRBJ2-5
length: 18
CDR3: CASSQVVGRRLGRETQYF
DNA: TGCGCCAGCAGCCAAGTTGTCGGCAGGAGGTTGGGTAGAGAGACCCAGTACTTC

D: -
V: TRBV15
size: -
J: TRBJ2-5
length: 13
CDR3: CATSKGRQETQYF
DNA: TGTGCCACCAGCAAGGGGCGGCAAGAGACCCAGTACTTC

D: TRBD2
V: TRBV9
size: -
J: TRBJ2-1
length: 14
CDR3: CASTSASGSNEQFF
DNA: TGTGCCAGCACCTCAGCTAGCGGGTCCAATGAGCAGTTCTTC

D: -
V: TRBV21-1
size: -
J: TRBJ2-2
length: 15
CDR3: CASSRLIPPTGELFF
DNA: TGTGCCAGCAGCAGACTGATCCCGCCTACCGGGGAGCTGTTTTTT

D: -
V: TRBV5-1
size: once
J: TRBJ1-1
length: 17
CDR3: CASSSTSQGSVGTEAFF
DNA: TGCGCCAGCAGCTCAACCTCTCAGGGGTCGGTGGGCACTGAAGCTTTCTTT

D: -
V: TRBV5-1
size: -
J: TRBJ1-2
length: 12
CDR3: CASSFSGGGYTF
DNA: TGCGCCAGCAGCTTTTCTGGGGGGGGCTACACCTTC

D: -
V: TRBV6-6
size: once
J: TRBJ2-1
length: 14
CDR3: CASTPRGQGDEQFF
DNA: TGTGCCAGCACCCCGAGGGGACAAGGAGATGAGCAGTTCTTC

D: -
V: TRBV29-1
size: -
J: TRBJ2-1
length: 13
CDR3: CSVEGGEYNEQFF
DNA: TGCAGCGTTGAGGGGGGAGAATACAATGAGCAGTTCTTC

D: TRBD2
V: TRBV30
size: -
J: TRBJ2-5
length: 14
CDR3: CAGTLAGVIETQYF
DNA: TGTGCCGGCACCTTAGCGGGAGTAATAGAGACCCAGTACTTC

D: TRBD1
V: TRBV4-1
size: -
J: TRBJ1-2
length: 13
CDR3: CASRDAGGGGYTF
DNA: TGCGCCAGCCGGGACGCAGGGGGTGGTGGCTACACCTTC